The 30 T cell receptor beta chains in this list originate from one sample, sequenced in a study of vaccination effects on CD4 cells after COVID-19 (dated by TCRdb to between 2022 and 2023). For these TCRs, the target antigens are not known. Library method: the immunoSEQ multiplex PCR assay. Sourced from immuneACCESS, this table was stored by TCRdb with only in-frame sequences that have V and J called. A share of the clones is absent; for the studies checked, an unresolved V gene accounts for under half, and the remainder has no known explanation. The sample has under 50,000 clones on record, about 70% of them singletons. The top ten clonotypes cover approximately 9% of the sample. After more than 9 days of culture, CD4+ T cells were isolated with the EasySep CD4+ T cell isolation kit. Material: CD4+ T cells from PBMCs cultured without peptide, obtained before COVID-19 vaccination. These receptors originate from a human donor who had a prior SARS-CoV-2 infection.

The chain uses TRBV18 and TRBJ2-3; 7 bases are a match to TRBD1. Germline loops: CDR1 KGHSH, CDR2 LQKENI. J lost 0 bases, V lost 3 bases, and 3 bases had no gene match. This CDR3 region has 15 residues. CDR3 DNA sequence: TGTGCCAGCTCACCGCAGGGACAGAGCACAGATACGCAGTATTTT. Amino acid sequence: CASSPQGQSTDTQYF.

This clone turned up a few times. The rearrangement links TRBV19 to TRBJ1-1, with 11 positions matching TRBD1. V lost 9 bases, J lost 4 bases, and 10 bases stayed unmatched. The germline gives CDR1 LNHDA, CDR2 SQIVND (reference sequence). The CDR3 is made up of 15 amino acids. The CDR3 nucleotides read TGTGCCAGCACGGACAGGGGGCCGCACCCCACTGAAGCTTTCTTT. It translates to CASTDRGPHPTEAFF.

This chain uses TRBV4-1 with TRBJ2-1; 9 bases match TRBD2. V lost 3 bases to trimming and J lost 4 bases; unmatched junction nucleotides: 7. The CDR3 consists of 16 residues. Germline V CDR1 and CDR2: MGHRA, YSYEKL. The CDR3 protein is CASSQTSGGSYNEQFF. In nucleotides, the CDR3 is TGCGCCAGCAGCCAGACCAGCGGGGGGTCTTACAATGAGCAGTTCTTC.

The chain joins TRBV7-2 to TRBJ1-3, with D perhaps TRBD1 (6 bases). Germline V gene lookup returns CDR1 SGHTA and CDR2 FQGNSA. The CDR3 covers 16 residues. The germline V and J ends were trimmed by 4 bases and 2 bases, with 15 bases remaining between them. The CDR3 spells CASSSAAGDTGNTIYF. The DNA for the CDR3 is TGTGCCAGCAGCTCGGCCGCAGGGGATACTGGAAACACCATATATTTT.

The chain uses TRBV15 and TRBJ2-7; D gene uncertain. CDR3 length: 13 residues. Between the trimmed V and J ends, which lost 3 bases and 7 bases, there was a span of 13 bases. Germline V gives CDR1 LNHNV, CDR2 YYDKDF (reference sequence). The CDR3 sequence is CATSRTPLGEQYF. CDR3 bases: TGTGCCACCAGCAGGACCCCCCTGGGGGAGCAGTACTTC.

CDR3 nucleotides: TGTGCCAGCAGGACGGATGGGAACACTGAAGCTTTCTTT. Translating it yields CASRTDGNTEAFF. The V gene is TRBV2, the J gene TRBJ1-1; D is uncertain. The germline CDR1 and CDR2 sequences are SNHLY and FYNNEI. This CDR3 is 13 amino acids long. Trimming stripped 6 bases from V and 1 base from J, with 9 bases between.

The chain is built from TRBV18 and TRBJ1-6, with 9 bases matching TRBD1. Germline CDR1 is KGHSH and CDR2 is LQKENI. The trim removed 2 bases at V and 13 bases at J, leaving 6 bases unmatched. CDR3 size: 14 residues. This CDR3 is CASSPEGQGSPLHF. The CDR3 DNA sequence: TGTGCCAGCTCACCAGAAGGACAGGGGTCCCCCCTCCACTTT.

V gene TRBV12-3 or TRBV12-4 combines with J gene TRBJ2-1, with 9 bases matching TRBD2. V lost 3 bases to trimming and J lost 10 bases; unmatched junction nucleotides: 4. The CDR3 totals 13 residues. The CDR3 DNA reads TGTGCCAGCAGTTTTGGCCTAGCGGGGGAGCAGTTCTTC. It yields the protein CASSFGLAGEQFF.

The rearrangement joins TRBV24-1 to TRBJ2-1, with D perhaps TRBD1 (6 bases). The germline V and J ends were trimmed by 3 bases and 0 bases, with 11 bases remaining between them. The germline V gene encodes CDR1 KGHDR and CDR2 SFDVKD. The CDR3 has 16 residues. CDR3 protein: CATSDPGVTSYNEQFF. In DNA, the CDR3 is TGTGCCACCAGTGATCCAGGGGTCACCTCCTACAATGAGCAGTTCTTC.

The chain links TRBV4-1 to TRBJ1-1; D is unclear. The CDR3 covers 17 residues. V shed 1 base and J shed 0 bases, with 15 bases lying between them. CDR1 is MGHRA, CDR2 YSYEKL, per germline. The CDR3, as DNA: TGCGCCAGCAGCCAAGGGACCATTGGCAGCCTGAACACTGAAGCTTTCTTT. It codes for CASSQGTIGSLNTEAFF.

This chain joins TRBV12-3 or TRBV12-4 and TRBJ2-5; no firm D call. The V gene lost 0 bases and the J gene lost 5 bases, with 7 bases spanning the gap. The CDR3 is made up of 13 amino acids. CDR3 sequence reads: CASSLAFWETQYF. The DNA of the CDR3 is TGTGCCAGCAGTTTAGCTTTTTGGGAGACCCAGTACTTC.

This clone was seen once. The CDR3 sequence is CASSQRERGVYEQYF. The DNA of the CDR3 is TGTGCCAGCAGCCAAAGAGAGCGGGGGGTATACGAGCAGTACTTC. The chain recombines TRBV3-1 (or the pseudogene TRBV3-2) with TRBJ2-7; TRBD2 matches 9 bases. This CDR3 is built from 15 residues. V lost 2 bases to trimming and J lost 4 bases; unmatched junction nucleotides: 6. The germline CDR1 and CDR2 sequences are LGHDT and YNNKEL (reference sequence).

This clone has a handful of counts. The chain combines TRBV30 with TRBJ2-3, with 8 bases fitting TRBD2. J lost 5 bases, V lost 6 bases, and 10 bases had no gene match. CDR3 length: 14 residues. The germline CDR1 and CDR2 sequences are GTSNPN and SVGIG (reference sequence). The CDR3 sequence is CACPSGGRGDTQYF. DNA for the CDR3: TGTGCCTGCCCCTCGGGAGGGCGGGGAGATACGCAGTATTTT. Together with reference TRBV30 and TRBJ2-3, the CDR3 gives the full variable domain: SQTIHQWPATLVQPVGSPLSLECTVEGTSNPNLYWYRQAAGRGLQLLFYSVGIGQISSEVPQNLSASRPQDRQFILSSKKLLLSDSGFYLCACPSGGRGDTQYFGPGTRLTVL.

This clone has a handful of counts. The V call is TRBV12-3 or TRBV12-4, the J call TRBJ2-1; unclear D gene. This CDR3 has 13 residues. The V gene lost 0 bases and the J gene lost 3 bases, with 3 bases spanning the gap. The CDR3 DNA follows: TGTGCCAGCAGTTTAGCTAGCTACAATGAGCAGTTCTTC. Its protein product is CASSLASYNEQFF.

The rearrangement uses TRBV20-1 and TRBJ2-1; no clear D. This CDR3 has 12 residues. Germline-derived CDR1 and CDR2 are DFQATT and SNEGSKA (reference sequence). Trimming removed 3 bases at V and 7 bases at J, with 10 bases between. Written as DNA, the CDR3 is TGCAGTGCTAGTAGGGCTCTTAATGAGCAGTTCTTC. Translating gives CSASRALNEQFF.

This clone was observed once. The chain employs TRBV9 and TRBJ2-1; the match to TRBD2 covers 10 bases. This CDR3 has 15 amino acids. Per the germline V gene, CDR1 is SGDLS and CDR2 is YYNGEE. V dropped 4 bases and J dropped 12; count of bases not matched to a gene: 13. The CDR3 nucleotides are TGTGCCAGCAGCCCCCGGGGAGCGGGGGGGCGTCGGCAGTTCTTC. Protein sequence: CASSPRGAGGRRQFF.

This clone was detected only a few times. The genes are TRBV7-2 and TRBJ1-1; D remains ambiguous. The V gene lost 1 base and the J gene lost 4 bases, with 10 bases spanning the gap. Germline-derived CDR1 and CDR2 are SGHTA and FQGNSA. The CDR3 contains 14 residues. CDR3 coding DNA: TGTGCCAGCAGCTTAGTTCGGGATGGCACTGAAGCTTTCTTT. This codes for CASSLVRDGTEAFF.

The chain joins TRBV5-1 to TRBJ2-3, with TRBD2 as a possible D gene (5 bases). Germline CDR1 and CDR2: SGHRS and YFSETQ. This CDR3 has 14 residues. V lost 1 base and J 1 base, leaving 7 bases between the germline ends. The CDR3 coding sequence is TGCGCCAGCAGCTTGACGAGGGGCACAGATACGCAGTATTTT. It codes for CASSLTRGTDTQYF.

The chain carries TRBV5-1 and TRBJ2-1; D remains ambiguous. The CDR3 contains 14 residues. The V and J ends lost 0 bases and 8 bases respectively, with 12 bases between them. Germline loops: CDR1 SGHRS, CDR2 YFSETQ. As DNA, the CDR3 is TGCGCCAGCAGCTTGGGACTTAGAGGCGATGAGCAGTTCTTC. Protein sequence: CASSLGLRGDEQFF. The complete variable domain, with remaining parts taken from reference TRBV5-1 and TRBJ2-1, reads KAGVTQTPRYLIKTRGQQVTLSCSPISGHRSVSWYQQTPGQGLQFLFEYFSETQRNKGNFPGRFSGRQFSNSRSEMNVSTLELGDSALYLCASSLGLRGDEQFFGPGTRLTVL.

This clone was counted only a few times. This chain joins TRBV7-9 and TRBJ1-1, with 8 bases lining up with TRBD1. Germline loops: CDR1 SEHNR, CDR2 FQNEAQ (reference sequence). The J segment lost 5 bases and the V segment lost 0 bases, leaving 5 bases of the junction unmatched. There are 15 residues in the CDR3. The CDR3 here is CASSLARTGRTEAFF. The DNA of the CDR3 is TGTGCCAGCAGCTTAGCAAGGACAGGGAGGACTGAAGCTTTCTTT.

The V gene is TRBV28, the J gene TRBJ1-1; weak D call: TRBD1 (5 bases). Germline CDR1 is MDHEN and CDR2 is SYDVKM. Trimming took off 3 bases at V and 8 bases at J, with 10 bases between the two ends. The CDR3 is 12 amino acids. The CDR3 DNA reads TGTGCCAGCAGTTTCCCGTGGGGGGAAGCTTTCTTT. Amino acid sequence: CASSFPWGEAFF.

This clone was observed a single time. The chain has TRBV2 and TRBJ2-5, with 8 bases identical to TRBD2. Losses at the gene ends were 8 bases for V and 0 bases for J; bases not matched to a gene: 2. The CDR3 runs 13 residues. Germline-derived CDR1 and CDR2 are SNHLY and FYNNEI. The CDR3 loop is CASRGGHQETQYF. CDR3 DNA sequence: TGTGCCAGCCGGGGGGGGCACCAAGAGACCCAGTACTTC.

This chain connects TRBV27 to TRBJ2-2; D remains ambiguous. This CDR3 region has 13 residues. The germline CDR1 and CDR2 sequences are MNHEY and SMNVEV (reference sequence). V was shortened by 6 bases and J by 4 bases, with 9 bases between the two germline ends. The chain's CDR3 is CASSLQRTGELFF. CDR3 bases: TGTGCCAGCAGCCTACAGCGCACCGGGGAGCTGTTTTTT.

This chain uses TRBV7-9 with TRBJ1-3; possible D gene TRBD1, 5 bases. V was cut by 3 bases and J by 0 bases, with 9 bases left in between. The CDR3 covers 15 residues. The V gene's germline CDR1 is SEHNR and CDR2 FQNEAQ (reference sequence). The CDR3 bases are TGTGCCAGCAGCTTCCGGGGGGTCTCTGGAAACACCATATATTTT. Its translation is CASSFRGVSGNTIYF.

There are a few counts of this clone. The V and J genes are TRBV7-3 and TRBJ2-1, with TRBD1 matching over 7 bases. Germline V gene sequence: CDR1 SGHTA, CDR2 FQGTGA. The trim removed 1 base at V and 6 bases at J, leaving 3 bases unmatched. This CDR3 comprises 14 residues. The DNA of the CDR3 is TGTGCCAGCAGCTTAAGGGACAGTTCCAATGAGCAGTTCTTC. Encoded protein: CASSLRDSSNEQFF.

The CDR3, as DNA: TGTGCCAGCAGTCCGACAGGGGCCTTTGGGGAGCAGTACTTC. Translated: CASSPTGAFGEQYF. The chain recombines TRBV27 with TRBJ2-7, with 8 bases fitting TRBD1. The V and J ends lost 5 bases and 7 bases, in that order; junction bases with no gene match: 10. The CDR3 consists of 14 residues. Germline V CDR1 and CDR2: MNHEY, SMNVEV (reference sequence).

This clone was seen a single time. The chain combines TRBV27 with TRBJ2-7; D gene unclear. Trimming removed 8 bases at V and 4 bases at J, with 21 bases between. Per germline, CDR1 MNHEY and CDR2 SMNVEV (reference sequence). The CDR3 loop spans 15 amino acids. The CDR3 region has the DNA TGTGCCAGCGCACCCAGACTCACATCCTTATACGAGCAGTACTTC. This codes for CASAPRLTSLYEQYF.

The chain is built from TRBV5-6 and TRBJ2-7; D is possibly TRBD2 (5 bases). The CDR3 is 13 amino acids. Germline V gives CDR1 SGHDT, CDR2 YYEEEE. V was pared by 1 base and J by 7 bases, with 12 bases between. The CDR3 sequence is CASSLRGPGEQYF. For the CDR3, the DNA is TGTGCCAGCAGCTTGCGAGGGCCGGGGGAGCAGTACTTC.

The J gene is TRBJ2-7, the V gene TRBV6-5; 11 bases are shared with TRBD2. There are 15 residues in the CDR3. The germline V gene has CDR1 MNHEY and CDR2 SVGAGI. V gave up 6 bases and J gave up 7 bases; unmatched junction bases: 11. The CDR3 region has the DNA TGTGCCAGCAGAAGCCGACTAGCGGGACTTAGGGAGCAGTACTTC. This encodes CASRSRLAGLREQYF.

In its sample, this clone was seen a few times. The genes are TRBV5-4 and TRBJ2-7, with 8 bases lining up with TRBD2. Germline lookup yields CDR1 SGHNT and CDR2 YYREEE (reference sequence). This CDR3 is built from 15 residues. V shed 0 bases, J shed 7 bases, and the junction held 9 bases outside the gene matches. CDR3 in amino acids: CASSLVTGGKEEQYF. CDR3 DNA: TGTGCCAGCAGCTTGGTAACGGGAGGGAAGGAAGAGCAGTACTTC.